Shown below are 17 T cell receptor beta chains from a single sample sequenced in a study of blood T cell repertoires in COVID-19. Assay used: immunoSEQ multiplex PCR; TCRdb lists only in-frame clones, some missing. The sample records about 96,000 clones, 65% to 85% being singletons. The sequenced sample consisted of peripheral blood. These receptors were obtained from a woman aged 60-75 years with acute or convalescent COVID-19.

The chain carries TRBV7-9 and TRBJ2-7, with 8 nucleotides matching TRBD2. Germline-derived CDR1 and CDR2 are SEHNR and FQNEAQ (reference sequence). This CDR3 region has 14 residues. V dropped 8 bases and J dropped 7; count of bases not matched to a gene: 13. CDR3 coding DNA: TGTGCCAGCGGCGAGCGCCGGGGGGGTCGGGAGCAGTACTTC. The encoded protein is CASGERRGGREQYF. The entire variable domain, with the rest obtained from reference TRBV7-9 and TRBJ2-7, is as follows: DTGVSQNPRHKITKRGQNVTFRCDPISEHNRLYWYRQTLGQGPEFLTYFQNEAQLEKSRLLSDRFSAERPKGSFSTLEIQRTEQGDSAMYLCASGERRGGREQYFGPGTRLTVT.

This sequence joins TRBV5-1 and TRBJ2-7; 7 bases fit TRBD2. Germline lookup yields CDR1 SGHRS and CDR2 YFSETQ. V was clipped by 2 bases and J by 5 bases; unmatched bases: 7. CDR3 length equals 14 residues. CDR3 sequence reads: CASSFRTGGDEQYF. CDR3 nucleotides: TGCGCCAGCAGCTTCCGGACGGGGGGAGACGAGCAGTACTTC. Using reference TRBV5-1 and TRBJ2-7 for the parts outside the CDR3, the full variable domain is KAGVTQTPRYLIKTRGQQVTLSCSPISGHRSVSWYQQTPGQGLQFLFEYFSETQRNKGNFPGRFSGRQFSNSRSEMNVSTLELGDSALYLCASSFRTGGDEQYFGPGTRLTVT.

This chain uses TRBV18 with TRBJ1-2, with TRBD1 matching over 9 bases. CDR3 length: 14 residues. Germline CDR1 reads KGHSH; CDR2 reads LQKENI. V lost 3 bases, J lost 5 bases, and 4 bases stayed unmatched. The CDR3 DNA reads TGTGCCAGCTCACCCGGGACAGGGCTTTATGGCTACACCTTC. Encoded protein: CASSPGTGLYGYTF.

The CDR3 bases are TGTGCCAGCAAGAAGACAGGGGGAGACACTGAAGCTTTCTTT. Residues: CASKKTGGDTEAFF. The V gene is TRBV2, the J gene TRBJ1-1, with 9 bases identical to TRBD1. With 7 bases clipped from V and 3 bases from J, the junction kept 6 bases outside the gene matches. From germline, CDR1 is SNHLY and CDR2 FYNNEI. The CDR3 is 14 amino acids.

Written as DNA, the CDR3 is TGTGCCAGCAGTGAGGAGGGAAACTATGGCTACACCTTC. Translation: CASSEEGNYGYTF. V is TRBV2 and J is TRBJ1-2, with unresolved D. V was cut by 3 bases and J by 2 bases, with 7 bases left in between. The CDR3 length is 13 residues. Looked up from germline, CDR1 is SNHLY and CDR2 is FYNNEI.

The rearrangement links TRBV15 to TRBJ1-3; 7 positions match TRBD1. V was pared by 1 base and J by 0 bases, with 0 bases of the junction left unmatched. There are 15 residues in the CDR3. Per the germline V gene, CDR1 is LNHNV and CDR2 is YYDKDF (reference sequence). The CDR3 sequence is CATSRGDSSGNTIYF. The CDR3 nucleotides read TGTGCCACCAGCAGAGGGGACAGCTCTGGAAACACCATATATTTT.

The chain joins TRBV7-3 to TRBJ2-1; 11 bases agree with TRBD1. Germline CDR1 is SGHTA and CDR2 is FQGTGA. The CDR3 totals 16 residues. V gave up 2 bases and J gave up 7 bases; unmatched junction bases: 7. The DNA of the CDR3 is TGTGCCAGCAGCTTAGGGCCGGGACAGGGGGGAAATGAGCAGTTCTTC. It specifies CASSLGPGQGGNEQFF.

The V call is TRBV7-3, the J call TRBJ2-6; no clear D gene. The CDR3 consists of 15 residues. V lost 5 bases, J lost 3 bases, and 11 bases lay in between. CDR1 SGHTA and CDR2 FQGTGA come from the germline V gene. The CDR3 is CASSQLLDGANVLTF. In nucleotides, the CDR3 is TGTGCCAGCAGCCAACTTTTAGATGGGGCCAACGTCCTGACTTTC.

The rearrangement links TRBV28 to TRBJ2-7; 7 bases agree with TRBD1. This CDR3 spans 14 amino acids. Germline loops: CDR1 MDHEN, CDR2 SYDVKM. The V gene end was trimmed by 3 bases and the J gene end by 2 bases; junction bases not matched to a gene: 4. CDR3 amino acids: CASSFDRAAYEQYF. CDR3 nucleotides: TGTGCCAGCAGTTTTGACAGGGCAGCCTACGAGCAGTACTTC. The full variable domain, rest sourced from reference TRBV28 and TRBJ2-7, is DVKVTQSSRYLVKRTGEKVFLECVQDMDHENMFWYRQDPGLGLRLIYFSYDVKMKEKGDIPEGYSVSREKKERFSLILESASTNQTSMYLCASSFDRAAYEQYFGPGTRLTVT.

The chain recombines TRBV15 with TRBJ2-1; 10 bases match TRBD2. This CDR3 has 15 amino acids. Looked up from germline, CDR1 is LNHNV and CDR2 is YYDKDF (reference sequence). Losses at the gene ends were 2 bases for V and 6 bases for J; bases not matched to a gene: 4. CDR3 protein: CATSRSGGASNEQFF. The CDR3 bases are TGTGCCACCAGCAGAAGCGGGGGGGCCTCCAATGAGCAGTTCTTC. Full variable domain (outside the CDR3, taken from reference TRBV15 and TRBJ2-1): DAMVIQNPRYQVTQFGKPVTLSCSQTLNHNVMYWYQQKSSQAPKLLFHYYDKDFNNEADTPDNFQSRRPNTSFCFLDIRSPGLGDTAMYLCATSRSGGASNEQFFGPGTRLTVL.

V usage is TRBV7-3 and J usage is TRBJ1-3; D gene ambiguous. CDR3 length: 14 amino acids. Germline assignment: CDR1 SGHTA and CDR2 FQGTGA. V was pared by 5 bases and J by 1 base, with 9 bases between. The DNA for the CDR3 is TGTGCCAGCAGCCCCGGGGTGTCTGGAAACACCATATATTTT. Translation: CASSPGVSGNTIYF.

CDR3 coding DNA: TGCGCCAGCAACCCGGGGGGCGGCATGAACACTGAAGCTTTCTTT. Translating gives CASNPGGGMNTEAFF. The chain joins TRBV5-1 to TRBJ1-1, with TRBD1 as a possible D gene (6 bases). Germline V gene data show CDR1 as SGHRS and CDR2 as YFSETQ. Trimming stripped 6 bases from V and 0 bases from J, with 15 bases between. This CDR3 has 15 amino acids.

V is TRBV5-4 and J is TRBJ1-1; D ambiguous. Trimming stripped 1 base from V and 1 base from J, with 5 bases between. Germline CDR1 is SGHNT and CDR2 is YYREEE (reference sequence). The CDR3 is 13 residues long. The CDR3 protein is CASSLPQNTEAFF. The CDR3, as DNA: TGTGCCAGCAGCTTGCCCCAGAACACTGAAGCTTTCTTT.

The J gene is TRBJ1-5, the V gene TRBV7-3; D uncertain. V lost 2 bases, J lost 0 bases, and 8 bases lay in between. The CDR3 is 15 residues long. Germline CDR1 SGHTA, CDR2 FQGTGA. The CDR3 sequence: CASSLVRNSNQPQHF. The CDR3, as DNA: TGTGCCAGCAGCTTAGTCAGGAATAGCAATCAGCCCCAGCATTTT.

This sequence joins TRBV19 and TRBJ1-6; D possibly corresponds to TRBD1 (6 bases). V shed 3 bases and J shed 7 bases, with 10 bases lying between them. This CDR3 has 14 residues. The germline V gene has CDR1 LNHDA and CDR2 SQIVND (reference sequence). The CDR3 coding sequence is TGTGCCAGTAGTATTGGGGGCGGGAATTCACCCCTCCACTTT. The encoded protein is CASSIGGGNSPLHF.

The genes are TRBV3-1 (or the pseudogene TRBV3-2) and TRBJ1-4, with D possibly matching TRBD1 (5 bases). This CDR3 region has 15 residues. CDR1 is LGHDT, CDR2 YNNKEL, per germline (reference sequence). V was shortened by 2 bases and J by 8 bases, with 15 bases between the two germline ends. CDR3 DNA sequence: TGTGCCAGCAGCCAAACCCAGGGAATTGGCGAAAAACTGTTTTTT. Amino acids: CASSQTQGIGEKLFF.

This chain links TRBV19 with TRBJ2-1; 7 bases agree with TRBD1. From germline, CDR1 is LNHDA and CDR2 SQIVND (reference sequence). After removal of 6 bases from V and 4 bases from J, the junction contained 12 bases not matched to a gene. The CDR3 has 16 residues. The CDR3 coding sequence is TGTGCCAGTAGCCGGACAGGCCCGCGATTTTACAATGAGCAGTTCTTC. It translates to CASSRTGPRFYNEQFF.